This T cell receptor beta chain was obtained from a study of blood T cell repertoires in COVID-19. Study background: Italy, Spain and the United States were the sources of the convalescent and acute COVID-19 samples. The cDNA or gDNA used as material had been derived from T cells, B-cell-depleted T cells, or PBMCs.

Source study methods: Amplifying reference gene primers gave estimates of nucleated cell counts. Measured with immunoSEQ multiplex PCR; TCRdb has only the in-frame clones, and not every one. The DNA gave D and trimming, while V, J and clone size come from that table. The repertoire holds under 200,000 clones, with about 88% as singletons. Germline values: CDR1 SGHTA, CDR2 FQGNSA. V lost 5 bases and J 5 bases, leaving 28 bases between the germline ends. CDR3 size: 19 residues. One Seattle source followed patients from active infection through their disease course. The V and J genes are TRBV7-2 and TRBJ2-1, with a weak D call TRBD2 (7 bases). This TCR was recovered from a woman between 45 and 65 years old with COVID-19, enrolled during active disease. Sequencing was performed on peripheral blood. The DNA of the CDR3 is TGTGCCAGCAGCCCCCCCCCTTGGCGGGGGCCCTCTGGCGACAATGAGCAGTTCTTC. Translating gives CASSPPPWRGPSGDNEQFF.